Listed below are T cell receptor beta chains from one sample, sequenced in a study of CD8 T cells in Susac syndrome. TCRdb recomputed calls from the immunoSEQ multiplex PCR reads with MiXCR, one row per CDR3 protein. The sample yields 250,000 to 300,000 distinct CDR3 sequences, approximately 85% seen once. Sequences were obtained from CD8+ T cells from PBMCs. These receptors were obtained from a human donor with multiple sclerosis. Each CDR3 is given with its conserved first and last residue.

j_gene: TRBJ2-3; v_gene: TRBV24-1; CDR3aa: CATSDLPAGGADTQYF
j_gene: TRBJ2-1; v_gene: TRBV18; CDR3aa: CASSWPPGQGGEQFF
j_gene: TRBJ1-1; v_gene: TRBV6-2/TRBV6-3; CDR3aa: CASSYVDLNTEAFF
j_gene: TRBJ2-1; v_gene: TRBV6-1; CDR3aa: CASSGLAAGGSYNEQFF
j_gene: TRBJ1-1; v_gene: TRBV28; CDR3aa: CASSFGTSFGTEAFF
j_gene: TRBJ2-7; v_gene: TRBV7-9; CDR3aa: CASSLEAQYHYEQYF
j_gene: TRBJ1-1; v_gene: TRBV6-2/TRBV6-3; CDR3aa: CASSYWTGTLNTEAFF
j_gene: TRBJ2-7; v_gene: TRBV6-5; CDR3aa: CASSYGPPGRTLRQYF
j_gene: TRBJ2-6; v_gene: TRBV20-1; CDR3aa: CSAMGASGANVLTF
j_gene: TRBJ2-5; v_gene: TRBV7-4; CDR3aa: CASSLSPSETQYF